The 17 T cell receptor beta chains below were found in one sample sequenced in a study of T cell changes during pregnancy in multiple sclerosis. This table comes from immunoSEQ multiplex PCR, and its TCRdb copy is limited to in-frame clones, with some not included. There are tens of thousands of clones in the sample; roughly 92% occur only once, and roughly 2% lies in the top ten. This material consisted of peripheral blood, taken in the second trimester of pregnancy. The receptors stem from a female donor with multiple sclerosis, enrolled in a pregnancy study.

The V and J genes are TRBV19 and TRBJ1-1, with a weak D call TRBD1 (6 bases). The V end was cut by 7 bases, the J end by 4 bases, with 13 bases between. The CDR3 is 13 amino acids. Per germline, CDR1 LNHDA and CDR2 SQIVND (reference sequence). The CDR3 DNA follows: TGTGCCAGTAACAGGGAATGGAGCACTGAAGCTTTCTTT. It specifies CASNREWSTEAFF. Looking up the rest from reference TRBV19 and TRBJ1-1 gives the full variable domain: DGGITQSPKYLFRKEGQNVTLSCEQNLNHDAMYWYRQDPGQGLRLIYYSQIVNDFQKGDIAEGYSVSREKKESFPLTVTSAQKNPTAFYLCASNREWSTEAFFGQGTRLTVV.

The chain recombines TRBV27 with TRBJ2-6, with 8 positions matching TRBD1. The CDR3 totals 16 residues. V dropped 5 bases and J dropped 9; count of bases not matched to a gene: 12. Germline CDR1 and CDR2: MNHEY and SMNVEV (reference sequence). CDR3 DNA sequence: TGTGCCAGCAGTCCAACGACAGGGGCATCGGGCAACGTCCTGACTTTC. This codes for CASSPTTGASGNVLTF.

This clone was seen only a few times. This chain uses TRBV9 with TRBJ1-3; 8 nucleotides line up with TRBD1. J gave up 2 bases and V 4 bases, and 2 bases lay outside the gene matches. Germline CDR1 SGDLS, CDR2 YYNGEE. The CDR3 extends over 14 amino acids. CDR3 coding DNA: TGTGCCAGCAGCCCAGGGGGCACTGGAAACACCATATATTTT. The encoded protein is CASSPGGTGNTIYF.

J is TRBJ1-4 and V is TRBV28; TRBD1 might be the D (5 bases). The CDR3 consists of 15 residues. Germline V CDR1 and CDR2: MDHEN, SYDVKM. V was clipped by 5 bases and J by 7 bases, with 17 bases between them. CDR3 in amino acids: CASSDRRGRGEKLFF. Written as DNA, the CDR3 is TGTGCCAGCAGTGACCGCCGTGGGAGGGGTGAAAAACTGTTTTTT.

This clone was observed a single time. This chain connects TRBV19 to TRBJ2-3; D gene uncertain. In germline, CDR1 is LNHDA, CDR2 SQIVND (reference sequence). The germline V and J ends were trimmed by 3 bases and 6 bases, with 4 bases remaining between them. This CDR3 spans 11 amino acids. In DNA, the CDR3 is TGTGCCAGTAGTATGTCGGATACGCAGTATTTT. As protein: CASSMSDTQYF.

The chain joins TRBV6-5 to TRBJ2-5, with 9 nucleotides matching TRBD2. In germline, CDR1 is MNHEY, CDR2 SVGAGI. The V segment lost 5 bases and the J segment 5 bases; nucleotides outside the gene matches: 9. There are 15 residues in the CDR3. The CDR3 sequence: CASSTIAGAGETQYF. The CDR3, as DNA: TGTGCCAGCAGTACCATAGCGGGAGCGGGGGAGACCCAGTACTTC.

The chain joins TRBV6-5 to TRBJ1-1; D not resolved. Germline V lookup: CDR1 MNHEY, CDR2 SVGAGI. V lost 0 bases to trimming and J lost 0 bases, with 8 bases between them. The CDR3 is 15 residues long. The DNA for the CDR3 is TGTGCCAGCAGTTACTCCGTCGGGGTGAACACTGAAGCTTTCTTT. This translates into CASSYSVGVNTEAFF.

The CDR3 DNA follows: TGTGCCAGCAGCTTGAACGGCGGATCGTATGGCTACACCTTC. It encodes CASSLNGGSYGYTF. The V gene is TRBV5-6, the J gene TRBJ1-2; no clear D. Per germline, CDR1 SGHDT and CDR2 YYEEEE. Trimming took 1 base from V and 5 from J, leaving 12 bases between them. This CDR3 contains 14 residues.

The rearrangement joins TRBV7-8 to TRBJ2-7; TRBD2 aligns across 9 bases. The CDR3 runs to 18 residues. CDR1 and CDR2 from the germline V gene are SGHVS and FQNEAQ. V shed 2 bases and J 3 bases; nucleotides not matched to a gene: 14. CDR3 nucleotides: TGTGCCAGCAGCTTACTTGCTTGGGGCGGGAGGGCCAACTACGAGCAGTACTTC. As protein: CASSLLAWGGRANYEQYF.

The V call is TRBV5-8, the J call TRBJ1-1; 7 bases fit TRBD1. Trimming at V came to 2 bases and at J to 11 bases, leaving 6 bases not matched to a gene. The CDR3 consists of 12 residues. CDR1 is SGHTS and CDR2 is YDEGEE in the germline V gene. CDR3 DNA sequence: TGTGCCAGCAGCTTACAGGGGTATGAGGCTTTCTTT. Encoded protein: CASSLQGYEAFF.

The chain links TRBV7-8 to TRBJ1-3, with 7 bases matching TRBD1. V was pared by 6 bases and J by 0 bases, with 5 bases of the junction left unmatched. The CDR3 sequence is 15 residues long. Germline assignment: CDR1 SGHVS and CDR2 FQNEAQ. In DNA, the CDR3 is TGTGCCAGCAGATTGGACAGGAGCTCTGGAAACACCATATATTTT. It specifies CASRLDRSSGNTIYF.

The genes are TRBV10-3 and TRBJ1-2; 8 positions match TRBD1. Per the germline V gene, CDR1 is ENHRY and CDR2 is SYGVKD. Trimming at V came to 2 bases and at J to 5 bases, leaving 10 bases not matched to a gene. There are 16 residues in the CDR3. The CDR3, as DNA: TGTGCCATCAGTGAGCCGGACCAGGGGGCCGAGTATGGCTACACCTTC. Protein product: CAISEPDQGAEYGYTF.

V gene TRBV21-1 combines with J gene TRBJ1-2; TRBD1 reflects the table's D call only, with no check against the DNA. TRBV21-1 is a pseudogene segment. This CDR3 contains 17 residues. CDR3 amino acids: CASSKTETDVGAVGYTF. CDR3 bases: TGTGCCAGCAGCAAGACGGAGACTGACGTAGGGGCCGTCGGCTACACCTTC.

The chain uses TRBV5-1 and TRBJ2-5; D perhaps matches TRBD1 (6 bases). The CDR3 length is 16 residues. Germline V lookup: CDR1 SGHRS, CDR2 YFSETQ. V shed 4 bases and J shed 2 bases, with 18 bases lying between them. The CDR3 DNA follows: TGCGCCAGCAGCCACGGACGAAAGCAGGGGCAAGAGACCCAGTACTTC. This encodes CASSHGRKQGQETQYF. The whole variable domain, remainder taken from reference TRBV5-1 and TRBJ2-5, is KAGVTQTPRYLIKTRGQQVTLSCSPISGHRSVSWYQQTPGQGLQFLFEYFSETQRNKGNFPGRFSGRQFSNSRSEMNVSTLELGDSALYLCASSHGRKQGQETQYFGPGTRLLVL.

The chain combines TRBV7-8 with TRBJ1-6; TRBD1 agrees at 9 bases. The V segment lost 6 bases and the J segment 4 bases; nucleotides outside the gene matches: 16. This CDR3 is 19 amino acids long. Germline V gene lookup returns CDR1 SGHVS and CDR2 FQNEAQ. CDR3 DNA: TGTGCCAGCAGTCAATGGGGACAGGGTGGGGAGGTTTATAATTCACCCCTCCACTTT. Its protein is CASSQWGQGGEVYNSPLHF. The variable domain in full, with the rest retrieved from reference TRBV7-8 and TRBJ1-6, is GAGVSQSPRYKVAKRGQDVALRCDPISGHVSLFWYQQALGQGPEFLTYFQNEAQLDKSGLPSDRFFAERPEGSVSTLKIQRTQQEDSAVYLCASSQWGQGGEVYNSPLHFGNGTRLTVT.

The rearrangement uses TRBV4-3 and TRBJ1-1, with TRBD1 identical over 7 bases. This CDR3 region has 15 residues. CDR1 and CDR2 (germline): LGHNA, YSLEER. The ends lost 3 bases at V and 7 bases at J; junction bases unmatched: 11. CDR3 nucleotides: TGCGCCAGCAGCCAGGGGGCGACAGGGATGGTTGAAGCTTTCTTT. Translated, it gives CASSQGATGMVEAFF.

The CDR3 nucleotides are TGTGCCAGCAGTCCAGGATGGGGTAGCGGGATAACAGATACGCAGTATTTT. It codes for CASSPGWGSGITDTQYF. The V and J genes are TRBV27 and TRBJ2-3, with 8 bases matching TRBD2. CDR1 is MNHEY and CDR2 is SMNVEV in the germline V gene (reference sequence). Germline trimming cut 5 bases from V and 3 bases from J; bases unmatched to any gene: 13. The CDR3 totals 17 residues.